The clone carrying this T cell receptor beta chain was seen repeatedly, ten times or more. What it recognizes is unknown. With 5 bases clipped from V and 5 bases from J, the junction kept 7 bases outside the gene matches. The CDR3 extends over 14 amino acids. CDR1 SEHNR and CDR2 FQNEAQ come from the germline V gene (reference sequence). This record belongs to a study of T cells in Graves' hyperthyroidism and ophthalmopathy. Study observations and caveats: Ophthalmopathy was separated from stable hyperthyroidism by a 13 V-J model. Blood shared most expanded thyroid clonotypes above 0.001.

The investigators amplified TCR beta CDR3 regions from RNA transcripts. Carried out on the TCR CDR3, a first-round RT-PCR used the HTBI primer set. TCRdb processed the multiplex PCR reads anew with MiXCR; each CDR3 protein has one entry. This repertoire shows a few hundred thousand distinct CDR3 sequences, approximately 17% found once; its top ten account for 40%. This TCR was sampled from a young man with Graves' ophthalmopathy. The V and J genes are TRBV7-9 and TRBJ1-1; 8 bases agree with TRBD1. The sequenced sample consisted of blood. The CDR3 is CASSQQTGVTEAFF. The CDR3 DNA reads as TGTGCCAGCAGCCAACAGACAGGGGTGACTGAAGCTTTCTTT.